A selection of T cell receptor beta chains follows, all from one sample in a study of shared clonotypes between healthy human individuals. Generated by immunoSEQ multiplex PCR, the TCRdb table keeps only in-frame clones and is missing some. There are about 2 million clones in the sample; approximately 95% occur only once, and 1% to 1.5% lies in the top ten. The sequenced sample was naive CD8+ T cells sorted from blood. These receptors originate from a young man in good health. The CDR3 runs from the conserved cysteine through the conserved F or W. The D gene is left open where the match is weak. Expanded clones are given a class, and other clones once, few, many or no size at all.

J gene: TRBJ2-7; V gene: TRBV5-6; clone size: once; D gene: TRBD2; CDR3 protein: CASSLELAAPYEQYF; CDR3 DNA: TGTGCCAGCAGCTTGGAGCTAGCGGCCCCCTACGAGCAGTACTTC
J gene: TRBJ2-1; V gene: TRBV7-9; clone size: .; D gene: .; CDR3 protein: CASSLEVDEQFF; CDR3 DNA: TGTGCCAGCAGCTTAGAAGTAGATGAGCAGTTCTTC
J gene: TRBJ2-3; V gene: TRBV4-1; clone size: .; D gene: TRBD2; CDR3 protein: CASSQDEAGEADTQYF; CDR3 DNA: TGCGCCAGCAGCCAAGACGAGGCGGGGGAGGCAGATACGCAGTATTTT
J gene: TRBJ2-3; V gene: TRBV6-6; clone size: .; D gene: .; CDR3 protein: CASSFGGAASTDTQYF; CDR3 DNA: TGTGCCAGCAGTTTTGGGGGGGCGGCTAGCACAGATACGCAGTATTTT
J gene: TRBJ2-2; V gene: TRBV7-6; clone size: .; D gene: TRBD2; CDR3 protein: CASSLEVAGGPNTGELFF; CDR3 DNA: TGTGCCAGCAGCTTAGAGGTAGCGGGAGGACCGAACACCGGGGAGCTGTTTTTT
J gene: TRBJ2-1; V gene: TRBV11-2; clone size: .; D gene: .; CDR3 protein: CASGRATLSYNEQFF; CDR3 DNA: TGTGCCAGCGGACGGGCAACACTCTCCTACAATGAGCAGTTCTTC
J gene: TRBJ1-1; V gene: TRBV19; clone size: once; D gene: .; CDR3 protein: CASSSELNTEAFF; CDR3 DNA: TGTGCCAGTAGTAGTGAATTGAACACTGAAGCTTTCTTT
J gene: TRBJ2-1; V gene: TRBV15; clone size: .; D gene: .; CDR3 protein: CATSRDFGTGYNEQFF; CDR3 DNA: TGTGCCACCAGCAGAGATTTCGGGACTGGATACAATGAGCAGTTCTTC
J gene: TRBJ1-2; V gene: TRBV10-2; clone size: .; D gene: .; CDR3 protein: CASSHYEEQGWSTF; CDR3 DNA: TGCGCCAGCAGTCACTACGAGGAACAGGGTTGGAGCACCTTC
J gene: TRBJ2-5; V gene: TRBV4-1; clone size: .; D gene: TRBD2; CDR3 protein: CASSWTSGGYQETQYF; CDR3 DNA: TGCGCCAGCAGCTGGACTAGCGGGGGGTACCAAGAGACCCAGTACTTC
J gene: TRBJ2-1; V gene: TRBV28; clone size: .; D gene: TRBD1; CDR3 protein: CASRRTGDPSHEQFF; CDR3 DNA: TGTGCCAGCAGGCGGACAGGGGATCCCTCCCATGAGCAGTTCTTC
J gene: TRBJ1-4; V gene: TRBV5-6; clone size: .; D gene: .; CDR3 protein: CASSFWNRGEKLFF; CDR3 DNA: TGTGCCAGCAGCTTCTGGAATCGGGGTGAAAAACTGTTTTTT
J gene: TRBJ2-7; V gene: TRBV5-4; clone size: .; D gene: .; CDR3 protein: CASSSGGGRSYEQYF; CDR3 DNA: TGTGCCAGCAGCTCTGGTGGCGGAAGGTCCTACGAGCAGTACTTC
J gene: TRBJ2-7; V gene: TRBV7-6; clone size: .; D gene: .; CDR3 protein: CASSLGGINYEQYF; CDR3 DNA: TGTGCCAGCAGCTTAGGGGGGATTAACTACGAGCAGTACTTC
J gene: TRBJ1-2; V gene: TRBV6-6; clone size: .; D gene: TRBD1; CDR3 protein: CASSRDRNYGYTF; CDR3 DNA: TGTGCCAGCAGTCGGGACAGGAACTATGGCTACACCTTC
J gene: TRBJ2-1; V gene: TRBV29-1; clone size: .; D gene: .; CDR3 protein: CSAWTDSYNEQFF; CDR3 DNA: TGCAGCGCATGGACAGACTCCTACAATGAGCAGTTCTTC
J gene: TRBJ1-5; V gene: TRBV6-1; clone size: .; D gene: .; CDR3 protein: CASSEDWNGNQPQHF; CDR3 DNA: TGTGCCAGCAGTGAAGACTGGAACGGCAATCAGCCCCAGCATTTT
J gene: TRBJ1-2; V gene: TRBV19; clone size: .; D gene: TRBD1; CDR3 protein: CASSITPHWTGPGYTF; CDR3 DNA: TGTGCCAGTAGTATCACGCCACACTGGACAGGGCCTGGCTACACCTTC
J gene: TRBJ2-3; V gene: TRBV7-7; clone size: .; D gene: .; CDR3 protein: CASSSLGDTDTQYF; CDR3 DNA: TGTGCTAGCAGCTCTCTGGGGGATACAGATACGCAGTATTTT
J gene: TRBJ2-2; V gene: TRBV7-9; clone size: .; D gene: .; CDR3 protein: CASSPGQRTGELFF; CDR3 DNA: TGTGCCAGCAGCCCCGGACAGCGCACCGGGGAGCTGTTTTTT
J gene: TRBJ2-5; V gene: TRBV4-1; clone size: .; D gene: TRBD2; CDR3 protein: CASSQSLAGGQETQYF; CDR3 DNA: TGCGCCAGCAGCCAGTCGCTAGCGGGGGGCCAAGAGACCCAGTACTTC
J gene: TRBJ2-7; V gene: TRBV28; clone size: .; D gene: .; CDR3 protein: CASSLGRTYEQYF; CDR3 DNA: TGTGCCAGCAGTTTAGGCCGAACCTACGAGCAGTACTTC
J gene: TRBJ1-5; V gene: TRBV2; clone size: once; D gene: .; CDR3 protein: CASSDSYSNQPQHF; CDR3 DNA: TGTGCCAGCAGTGACAGCTATAGCAATCAGCCCCAGCATTTT
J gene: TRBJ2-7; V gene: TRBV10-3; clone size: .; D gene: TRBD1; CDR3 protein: CATRGTGAKYEQYF; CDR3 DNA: TGTGCCACCCGCGGGACAGGGGCTAAGTACGAGCAGTACTTC
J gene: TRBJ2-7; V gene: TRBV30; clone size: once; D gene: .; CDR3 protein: CAWSEGHSYEQYF; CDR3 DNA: TGTGCCTGGAGTGAGGGACATTCCTACGAGCAGTACTTC